These T cell receptor beta chains were read from a single sample in a study of CD8 T cells in ankylosing spondylitis. MiXCR, run by TCRdb on the 5' RACE reads, gives a single entry per CDR3 protein. The table includes 150,000 to 200,000 distinct CDR3 sequences, 13% detected once. The sample comprised blood, either unsorted or a sorted T cell fraction (not recorded which). The source is a female donor with ankylosing spondylitis or in good health (not recorded which). Each CDR3 is given with its conserved first and last residue. D genes are given only for firm matches. Only some rows state a clone size, as once, few, many or a class for expanded clones.

>TRBV14|TRBJ2-2|many|TRBD1
TGTGCCAGCAGCCACAGGGGGCTTGACACCGGGGAGCTGTTTTTT
CASSHRGLDTGELFF
>TRBV25-1|TRBJ2-3|many|-
TGTGCCAGCGCCCGGGACCGCACAGATACGCAGTATTTT
CASARDRTDTQYF
>TRBV15|TRBJ1-3|-|TRBD1
TGTGCCACCAGCAGAGACCCAATTAGACAGGGGGCTGGAAACACCATATATTTT
CATSRDPIRQGAGNTIYF
>TRBV5-1|TRBJ2-1|few|-
TGCGCCAGCAGCTTGGAACGGGGGGCGCACTCTGAGCAGTTCTTC
CASSLERGAHSEQFF
>TRBV5-1|TRBJ1-2|many|TRBD1
TGCGCCAGCAGCCTAGGACAGGTCGCTAACTATGGCTACACCTTC
CASSLGQVANYGYTF
>TRBV15|TRBJ1-5|few|-
TGTGCCACCAGCAGAGCCGGGAACAACAATCAGCCCCAGCATTTT
CATSRAGNNNQPQHF
>TRBV20-1|TRBJ1-1|many|TRBD1
TGCAGTGCTAGGGGAGACAGGGCCGACACTGAAGCTTTCTTT
CSARGDRADTEAFF
>TRBV27|TRBJ2-3|few|-
TGTGCCAGCAGTTTATCGAAGGTAAACAGGTTTGGAGATACGCAGTATTTT
CASSLSKVNRFGDTQYF
>TRBV6-2/TRBV6-3|TRBJ2-1|-|TRBD2
TGTGCCAGCCGGACTAGCGGGACAACCGAGCAGTTCTTC
CASRTSGTTEQFF
>TRBV28|TRBJ1-2|-|-
TGTGCCAGCAGGAGGTCGGGGAGGTATGGCTACACCTTC
CASRRSGRYGYTF